A selection of T cell receptor beta chains follows, all from one sample in a study of cytomegalovirus exposure and HLA in healthy donors. Generated by immunoSEQ multiplex PCR, the TCRdb table keeps only in-frame clones and is missing some. The data contain 70,000 or so clones, 85% to 95% of them seen just once; the ten biggest clones take up roughly 2%. Sequencing was performed on PBMCs. The receptor source for this set is a woman aged 18-30 years in good health and CMV-seropositive. CDR3s include the opening cysteine and the closing phenylalanine or tryptophan. A D gene is named only where the DNA matches it firmly. Some rows mark clone size as missing; the rest say once, few, many or name a class of expanded clone.

J gene,clone size,V gene,D gene,CDR3 DNA,CDR3 protein
TRBJ2-1,.,TRBV5-8,TRBD2,TGTGCCAGCAGCACCGGACTAGCGGGGGGATACAATGAGCAGTTCTTC,CASSTGLAGGYNEQFF
TRBJ2-3,.,TRBV5-1,TRBD1,TGCGCCAGCAGCGTCGACAGGGACACAGATACGCAGTATTTT,CASSVDRDTDTQYF
TRBJ1-2,once,TRBV6-5,.,TGTGCCAGCAGTGCGGGGCCAACCTATGGCTACACCTTC,CASSAGPTYGYTF
TRBJ2-1,.,TRBV25-1,TRBD2,TGTGCCAGCAGTGAAGGACTAGCGGGAGGCTATGAGCAGTTCTTC,CASSEGLAGGYEQFF
TRBJ2-1,.,TRBV2,TRBD2,TGTGCCAGGAGTAAAGCGGGAGAGCGTACTAATGAGCAGTTCTTC,CARSKAGERTNEQFF
TRBJ2-7,.,TRBV6-1,.,TGTGCCACCTCCCTAGGGGGCGAGCAGTACTTC,CATSLGGEQYF
TRBJ1-2,once,TRBV5-5,.,TGTGCCAGCAGCTTGACACGTAACTATGGCTACACCTTC,CASSLTRNYGYTF
TRBJ1-1,.,TRBV7-9,.,TGTGCCAGCAGCTTAGTCCTTTCACAGGGTACTGAAGCTTTCTTT,CASSLVLSQGTEAFF
TRBJ2-5,.,TRBV4-1,TRBD1,TGCGCCAGCAGCCAGGGAGCAGGGGGCGCCCAACGAGAGACCCAGTACTTC,CASSQGAGGAQRETQYF
TRBJ2-1,few,TRBV9,.,TGTGCCAGCAGCGTAGCTACGAGTAGCACGTCCAATGAGCAGTTCTTC,CASSVATSSTSNEQFF
TRBJ2-5,.,TRBV7-9,TRBD1,TGTGCCAGCAGCCCGCGGACAGGTGGTTTGGAGACCCAGTACTTC,CASSPRTGGLETQYF
TRBJ2-1,.,TRBV27,.,TGTGCCAGCAGTTTTGTTAGCGGAAGCAATGAGCAGTTCTTC,CASSFVSGSNEQFF
TRBJ1-3,.,TRBV18,.,TGTGCCAGCTCTTTTAACCTCCTAGTCTCTGGAAACACCATATATTTT,CASSFNLLVSGNTIYF
TRBJ1-1,.,TRBV19,.,TGTGCCAGTCTGACGGGGGATATGAACACTGAAGCTTTCTTT,CASLTGDMNTEAFF
TRBJ1-1,.,TRBV5-5,.,TGTGCCAGCAGCTTGGATGGGACTCCTGAAGCTTTCTTT,CASSLDGTPEAFF
TRBJ1-2,.,TRBV7-2,.,TGTGCCAGCAGCTTCGACAGCTTGGGCAGCGGCTACACCTTC,CASSFDSLGSGYTF
TRBJ2-3,.,TRBV20-1,.,TGCAGTGCTAGATTATTAGATACGCAGTATTTT,CSARLLDTQYF
TRBJ1-1,.,TRBV10-3,.,TGTGCCATCAGTGATGCAGGGAACACTGAAGCTTTCTTT,CAISDAGNTEAFF
TRBJ1-5,.,TRBV4-2,.,TGTGCCAGCAGCCAAGATCCAGTAGGGGCTGGCAATCAGCCCCAGCATTTT,CASSQDPVGAGNQPQHF
TRBJ1-2,.,TRBV14,.,TGTGCCAGCAGCCCCCCCTTGACAGGTCTTTCCTATGGCTACACCTTC,CASSPPLTGLSYGYTF
TRBJ2-3,.,TRBV5-8,TRBD2,TGTGCCAGCAGCTCTCGACTAGCGGGTAGCACAGATACGCAGTATTTT,CASSSRLAGSTDTQYF
TRBJ1-2,.,TRBV5-6,.,TGTGCCAGCAGCTTGGGAAGCAGAGGACAGCCTAACTATGGCTACACCTTC,CASSLGSRGQPNYGYTF
TRBJ1-6,.,TRBV19,.,TGTGCCAGTAGTATGGGCAGCTCAATCAATTCACCCCTCCACTTT,CASSMGSSINSPLHF
TRBJ2-6,.,TRBV18,.,TGTGCCAGCTCACCCACCCGAGTCTGGGGGCACTTGGAAGGGGCCAACGTCCTGACTTTC,CASSPTRVWGHLEGANVLTF
TRBJ1-4,.,TRBV13,.,TGTGCCAGCAGCTCCGGCAGGGTTTCGAATGAAAAACTGTTTTTT,CASSSGRVSNEKLFF
TRBJ1-5,.,TRBV27,.,TGTGCCAGCAGTATCCAGGGGCCTAGCAATCAGCCCCAGCATTTT,CASSIQGPSNQPQHF
TRBJ2-3,.,TRBV18,TRBD2,TGTGCCAGCTCACGGGGACTAGCGGGCGTAGATACGCAGTATTTT,CASSRGLAGVDTQYF
TRBJ2-7,.,TRBV10-1,.,TGCGCCAGCGCATCGGGGTTGGGGGAGCAGTACTTC,CASASGLGEQYF
TRBJ2-7,.,TRBV5-6,TRBD2,TGTGCCAGCAGCTTGGCGGGGGCAGGAGAACCGGGACTAGCCCACGAGCAGTACTTC,CASSLAGAGEPGLAHEQYF
TRBJ1-2,once,TRBV10-2,.,TGCGCCAGCACGGAACAGTCTTATGGCTACACCTTC,CASTEQSYGYTF
TRBJ2-7,.,TRBV18,TRBD2,TGTGCCAGCTCACCAAGAGTAGCGGGCTACGAGCAGTACTTC,CASSPRVAGYEQYF
TRBJ1-4,.,TRBV12-5,TRBD1,TGTGCTAGTGGTCCCGAGGAGGGACAGGCCATGAGGAAACTGTTTTTT,CASGPEEGQAMRKLFF
TRBJ2-3,.,TRBV10-3,.,TGTGCCATCAGTGGGAGTAGCACAGATACGCAGTATTTT,CAISGSSTDTQYF
TRBJ2-2,.,TRBV19,TRBD2,TGTGCCAGTAGTATAGGGGGTAGCGGGGCGAACACCGGGGAGCTGTTTTTT,CASSIGGSGANTGELFF
TRBJ1-2,.,TRBV4-2,.,TGTGCCAGCAGCCAAGAAACGCCCTTAGCTAACTATGGCTACACCTTC,CASSQETPLANYGYTF
TRBJ1-4,.,TRBV19,TRBD1,TGTGCCAGTAGTATCTTCAAGACAGGGAGGAATGAAAAACTGTTTTTT,CASSIFKTGRNEKLFF
TRBJ2-7,.,TRBV7-3,TRBD2,TGTGCCAGCAGCTCTAGCGGAGGGACCTACGAGCAGTACTTC,CASSSSGGTYEQYF
TRBJ2-2,.,TRBV11-3,.,TGTGCCAGCAGCCGAACTCGGGAGCTGTTTTTT,CASSRTRELFF
TRBJ2-1,.,TRBV6-5,.,TGTGCCAGCAGTTACGTTACTAGTTATAATGAGCAGTTCTTC,CASSYVTSYNEQFF
TRBJ1-1,.,TRBV6-1,TRBD1,TGTGCCAGCAGGGGGGACAGGGGAGAACCGGGTGAAGCTTTCTTT,CASRGDRGEPGEAFF
TRBJ2-7,.,TRBV5-1,.,TGCGCCAGCAGCTTGGCCCCTAACCTCGGCGAGCAGTACTTC,CASSLAPNLGEQYF
TRBJ2-2,once,TRBV9,.,TGTGCCAGCAGCGTTACAGGGTATACAGTGAGTTTGAACACCGGGGAGCTGTTTTTT,CASSVTGYTVSLNTGELFF
TRBJ2-6,.,TRBV6-6,.,TGTGCCAGCAGCGCGGAACTTTCTGGGGCCAACGTCCTGACTTTC,CASSAELSGANVLTF
TRBJ2-7,.,TRBV2,.,TGTGCCAGCAGAACAGGAACACCCTACGAGCAGTACTTC,CASRTGTPYEQYF
TRBJ2-1,.,TRBV11-3,TRBD2,TGTGCCAGCAGCTTAGGACTAGCGGAAGGAGCGAATGAGCAGTTCTTC,CASSLGLAEGANEQFF
TRBJ2-3,.,TRBV2,TRBD2,TGTGCCAGCAGATACCTAGCGGGGGCTACCACAGATACGCAGTATTTT,CASRYLAGATTDTQYF
TRBJ1-3,.,TRBV5-4,.,TGTGCCAGCAGCTTGATTAGCAGGACAGGAAACACCATATATTTT,CASSLISRTGNTIYF
TRBJ2-2,.,TRBV9,.,TGTGCCAGCAGCCCTAACTCGGGACTCACCACCGGGGAGCTGTTTTTT,CASSPNSGLTTGELFF
TRBJ1-2,.,TRBV2,.,TGTGCCAGCAGTGAACAGGGGAGGGACTATGGCTACACCTTC,CASSEQGRDYGYTF
TRBJ1-2,.,TRBV29-1,.,TGCAGCGTCAATAACTATGGCTACACCTTC,CSVNNYGYTF
TRBJ2-5,.,TRBV7-7,TRBD2,TGTGCCAGCAGCTTGGGTGAGGAGGTACGGGACTACGAAGAGACCCAGTACTTC,CASSLGEEVRDYEETQYF
TRBJ2-7,.,TRBV6-1,TRBD2,TGTGCCAGCAGTGTAGCGGGAGGGGGACGGATCGGGGAGCAGTACTTC,CASSVAGGGRIGEQYF